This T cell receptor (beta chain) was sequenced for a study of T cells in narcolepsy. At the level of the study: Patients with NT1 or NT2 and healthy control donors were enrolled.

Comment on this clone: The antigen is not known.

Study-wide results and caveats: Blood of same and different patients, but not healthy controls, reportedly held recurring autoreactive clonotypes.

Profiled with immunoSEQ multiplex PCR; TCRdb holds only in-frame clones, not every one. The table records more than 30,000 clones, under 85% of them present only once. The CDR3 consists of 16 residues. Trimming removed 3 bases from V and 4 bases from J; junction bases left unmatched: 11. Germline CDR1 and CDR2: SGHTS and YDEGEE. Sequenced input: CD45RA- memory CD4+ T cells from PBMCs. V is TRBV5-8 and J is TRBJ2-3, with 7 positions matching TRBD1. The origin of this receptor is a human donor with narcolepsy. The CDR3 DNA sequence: TGTGCCAGCAGCTCTCACCTCACAGGGGCGGCAGATACGCAGTATTTT. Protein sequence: CASSSHLTGAADTQYF.